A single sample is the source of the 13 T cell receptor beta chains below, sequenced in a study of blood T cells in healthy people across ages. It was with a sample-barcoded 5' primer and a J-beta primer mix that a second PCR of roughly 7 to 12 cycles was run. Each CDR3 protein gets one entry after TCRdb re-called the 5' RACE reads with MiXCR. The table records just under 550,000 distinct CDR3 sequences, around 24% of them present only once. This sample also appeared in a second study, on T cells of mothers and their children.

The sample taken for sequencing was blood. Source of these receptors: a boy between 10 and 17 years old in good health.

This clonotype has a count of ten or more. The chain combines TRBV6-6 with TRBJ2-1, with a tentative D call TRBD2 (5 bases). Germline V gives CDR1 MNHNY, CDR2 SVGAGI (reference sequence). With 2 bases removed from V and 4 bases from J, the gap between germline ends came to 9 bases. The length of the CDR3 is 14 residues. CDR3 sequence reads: CASSYAGGYNEQFF. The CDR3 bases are TGTGCCAGCAGTTACGCTGGCGGGTACAATGAGCAGTTCTTC.

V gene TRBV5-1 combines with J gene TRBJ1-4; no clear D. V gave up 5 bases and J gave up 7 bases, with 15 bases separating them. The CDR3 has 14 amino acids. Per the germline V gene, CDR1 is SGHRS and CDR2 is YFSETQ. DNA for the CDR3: TGCGCCAGCAGGTACGAGGGCGTCCGTGAAAAACTGTTTTTT. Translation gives CASRYEGVREKLFF. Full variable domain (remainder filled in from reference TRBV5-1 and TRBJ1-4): KAGVTQTPRYLIKTRGQQVTLSCSPISGHRSVSWYQQTPGQGLQFLFEYFSETQRNKGNFPGRFSGRQFSNSRSEMNVSTLELGDSALYLCASRYEGVREKLFFGSGTQLSVL.

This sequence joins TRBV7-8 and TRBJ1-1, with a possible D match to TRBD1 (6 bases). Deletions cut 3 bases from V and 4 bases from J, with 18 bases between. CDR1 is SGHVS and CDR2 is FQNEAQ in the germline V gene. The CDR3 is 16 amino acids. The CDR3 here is CASSLKRVGAGTEAFF. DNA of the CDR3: TGTGCCAGCAGCTTGAAAAGGGTGGGGGCGGGCACTGAAGCTTTCTTT.

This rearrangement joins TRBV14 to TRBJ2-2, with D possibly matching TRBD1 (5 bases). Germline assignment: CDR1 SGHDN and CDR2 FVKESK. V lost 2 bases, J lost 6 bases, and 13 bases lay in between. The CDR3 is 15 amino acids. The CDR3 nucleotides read TGTGCCAGCAGCCAAAAATCGACAGCTCCCGGGGAGCTGTTTTTT. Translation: CASSQKSTAPGELFF.

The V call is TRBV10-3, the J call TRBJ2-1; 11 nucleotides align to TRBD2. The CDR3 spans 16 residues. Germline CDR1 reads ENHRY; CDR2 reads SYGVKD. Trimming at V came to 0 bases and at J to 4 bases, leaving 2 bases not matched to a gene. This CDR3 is CAISESGLAAYNEQFF. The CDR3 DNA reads TGTGCCATCAGTGAGTCGGGACTAGCGGCTTACAATGAGCAGTTCTTC.

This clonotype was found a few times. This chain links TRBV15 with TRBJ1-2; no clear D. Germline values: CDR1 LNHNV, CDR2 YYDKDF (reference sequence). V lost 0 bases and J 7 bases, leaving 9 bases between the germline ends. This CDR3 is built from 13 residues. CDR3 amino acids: CATSRDRVSGYTF. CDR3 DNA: TGTGCCACCAGCAGAGATCGGGTATCTGGCTACACCTTC.

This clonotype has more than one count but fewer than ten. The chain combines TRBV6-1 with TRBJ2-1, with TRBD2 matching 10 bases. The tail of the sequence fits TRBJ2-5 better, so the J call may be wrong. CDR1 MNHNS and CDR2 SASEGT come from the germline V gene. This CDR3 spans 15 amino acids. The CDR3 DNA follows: TGTGCCAGCGGCACCGGGACTAGCGTTTGGGAGACCCAGTACTTC. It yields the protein CASGTGTSVWETQYF.

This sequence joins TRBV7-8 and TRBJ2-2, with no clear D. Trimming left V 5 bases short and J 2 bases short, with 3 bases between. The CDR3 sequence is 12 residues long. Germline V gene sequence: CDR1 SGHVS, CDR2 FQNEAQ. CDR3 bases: TGTGCCAGCAGCGATAACACCGGGGAGCTGTTTTTT. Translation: CASSDNTGELFF.

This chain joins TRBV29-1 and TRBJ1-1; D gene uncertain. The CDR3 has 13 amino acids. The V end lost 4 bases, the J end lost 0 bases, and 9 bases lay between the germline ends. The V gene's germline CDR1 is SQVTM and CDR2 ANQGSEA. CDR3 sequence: CSVAERLNTEAFF. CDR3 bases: TGCAGCGTTGCCGAGAGATTGAACACTGAAGCTTTCTTT.

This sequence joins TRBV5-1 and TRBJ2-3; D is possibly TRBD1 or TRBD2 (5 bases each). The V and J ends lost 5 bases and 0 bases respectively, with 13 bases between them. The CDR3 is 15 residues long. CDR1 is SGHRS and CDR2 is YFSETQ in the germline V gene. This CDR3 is CASSFYGASTDTQYF. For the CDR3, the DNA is TGCGCCAGCAGTTTTTACGGGGCGAGCACAGATACGCAGTATTTT. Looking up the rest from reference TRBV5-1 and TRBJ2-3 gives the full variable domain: KAGVTQTPRYLIKTRGQQVTLSCSPISGHRSVSWYQQTPGQGLQFLFEYFSETQRNKGNFPGRFSGRQFSNSRSEMNVSTLELGDSALYLCASSFYGASTDTQYFGPGTRLTVL.

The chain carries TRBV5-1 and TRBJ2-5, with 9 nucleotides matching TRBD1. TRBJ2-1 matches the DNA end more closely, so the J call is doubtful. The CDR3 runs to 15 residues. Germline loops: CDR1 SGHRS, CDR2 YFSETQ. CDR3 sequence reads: CASSLETGGINEQFF. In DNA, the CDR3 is TGCGCCAGCAGCTTGGAGACAGGGGGTATCAATGAGCAGTTCTTC.

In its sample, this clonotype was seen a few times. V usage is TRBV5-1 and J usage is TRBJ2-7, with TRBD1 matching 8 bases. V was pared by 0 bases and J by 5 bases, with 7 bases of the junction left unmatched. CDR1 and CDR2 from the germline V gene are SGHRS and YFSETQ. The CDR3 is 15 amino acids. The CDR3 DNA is TGCGCCAGCAGCTTGGTTCAGGGGGCGAAGAACGAGCAGTACTTC. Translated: CASSLVQGAKNEQYF. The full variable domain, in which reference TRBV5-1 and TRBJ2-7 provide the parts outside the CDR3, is KAGVTQTPRYLIKTRGQQVTLSCSPISGHRSVSWYQQTPGQGLQFLFEYFSETQRNKGNFPGRFSGRQFSNSRSEMNVSTLELGDSALYLCASSLVQGAKNEQYFGPGTRLTVT.

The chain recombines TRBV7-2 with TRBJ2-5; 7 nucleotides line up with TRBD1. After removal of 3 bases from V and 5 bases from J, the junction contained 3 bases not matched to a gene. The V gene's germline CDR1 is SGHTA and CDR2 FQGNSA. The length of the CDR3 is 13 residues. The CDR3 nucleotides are TGTGCCAGCAGCTTTGGGACAGTGGAGACCCAGTACTTC. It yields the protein CASSFGTVETQYF. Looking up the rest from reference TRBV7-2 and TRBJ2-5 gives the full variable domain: GAGVSQSPSNKVTEKGKDVELRCDPISGHTALYWYRQSLGQGLEFLIYFQGNSAPDKSGLPSDRFSAERTGGSVSTLTIQRTQQEDSAVYLCASSFGTVETQYFGPGTRLLVL.